This entry describes one TCR beta chain. The PCR employed 60 Vbeta primers together with 13 Jbeta primers. Assay: immunoSEQ multiplex PCR; the TCRdb copy retains only in-frame clones and omits some. The table includes about 150,000 clones, 79% detected once. The data originate from a study of cytomegalovirus exposure and HLA in healthy donors. The junction had 8 bases not matched to a gene; V was cut back by 6 bases and J by 8 bases. Germline CDR1 MNHEY, CDR2 SMNVEV (reference sequence). The CDR3 spans 14 residues. Sample: PBMCs. V is TRBV27 and J is TRBJ1-4; 8 bases are a match to TRBD1. The clonotype was recovered from a middle-aged woman in good health and CMV-seropositive. The CDR3 DNA reads as TGTGCCAGCAGCCGACGGGACAGGAACGAAAAACTGTTTTTT. Amino acid sequence: CASSRRDRNEKLFF.